This T cell receptor beta chain was obtained from a study of early T cells in non-severe SARS-CoV-2 infection. The CDR3 is 16 residues long. Per the germline V gene, CDR1 is MNHEY and CDR2 is SVGAGI. Trimming removed 0 bases at V and 4 bases at J, with 13 bases between. Researchers attached unique molecular identifiers to individual cDNA molecules. Each CDR3 protein gets one entry after TCRdb re-called the 5' RACE reads with MiXCR. Of about 77,000 distinct CDR3 sequences in the sample, around 8.7% were seen once. The receptor was derived from an adult who was a healthcare worker with PCR-confirmed SARS-CoV-2 infection or an uninfected control (not recorded which). The rearrangement uses TRBV6-5 and TRBJ2-1; D unresolved. Sequences were obtained from whole blood. The CDR3 sequence: CASSYSNNGPYNEQFF. The CDR3 nucleotides are TGTGCCAGCAGTTACTCGAATAACGGCCCATACAATGAGCAGTTCTTC.